The clone carrying this T cell receptor beta chain was observed a few times. Its antigen is still unknown. This sample is drawn from a study of T-cell memory formation after mild COVID-19. TCRdb redid the calling of the 5' RACE reads with MiXCR, one entry per CDR3 protein. The sample records 310,000 or so distinct CDR3 sequences, 15% to 20% being singletons. The CDR3 covers 16 residues. V was clipped by 5 bases and J by 10 bases, with 23 bases between them. Germline-derived CDR1 and CDR2 are SGHVS and FQNEAQ. Overall study findings and caveats: Memory cells collected pre-infection included some clones that later responded, suggesting cross-reactive memory joined. CD8+ contracting clones occupied EMRA, while CD4+ ones occupied mainly CM and EM.

The source material was PBMCs or a T cell subset sorted from them (not recorded which). The clonotype was recovered from a man between 18 and 35 years old who had mild COVID-19 (a few samples of this study predate the infection). Cell type and time point are not known. The chain employs TRBV7-8 and TRBJ1-4, with TRBD1 as a possible D gene (5 bases). The chain's CDR3 is CASSPPGGRTTGKLFF. CDR3 bases: TGTGCCAGCAGCCCACCGGGGGGACGTACTACTGGAAAACTGTTTTTT.